These 12 T cell receptor beta chains came from one sample sequenced in a study of blood T cell repertoires in COVID-19. The protocol was immunoSEQ multiplex PCR, while the TCRdb copy is restricted to in-frame clones and leaves out a portion. The repertoire has 64,000 or so clones, under 95% of them found once; the top ten carry 1.6%. The specimen was peripheral blood. Receptor source: a human donor in a cohort sampled during active COVID-19.

This chain joins TRBV5-6 and TRBJ2-1; D is possibly TRBD1 (5 bases). The V end lost 4 bases, the J end lost 12 bases, and 17 bases lay between the germline ends. The germline V gene has CDR1 SGHDT and CDR2 YYEEEE. The CDR3 is 13 residues long. CDR3 region: CASSPYKGWWQFF. In DNA, the CDR3 is TGTGCCAGCAGCCCTTATAAGGGGTGGTGGCAGTTCTTC.

This chain uses TRBV19 with TRBJ1-1; TRBD1 might be the D (5 bases). Germline CDR1 reads LNHDA; CDR2 reads SQIVND (reference sequence). The V end was cut by 8 bases, the J end by 8 bases, with 12 bases between. The CDR3 totals 11 residues. CDR3 sequence reads: CASLQGLEAFF. In DNA form, the CDR3 reads TGTGCCAGTCTGCAGGGACTAGAAGCTTTCTTT.

V usage is TRBV9 and J usage is TRBJ2-1; D may be TRBD2 (6 bases). Germline V gene sequence: CDR1 SGDLS, CDR2 YYNGEE. CDR3 length: 13 residues. V lost 3 bases, J lost 7 bases, and 11 bases lay in between. CDR3 in amino acids: CASSAPTRNEQFF. The CDR3 coding sequence is TGTGCCAGCAGCGCCCCGACTAGAAATGAGCAGTTCTTC.

CDR3 sequence: CASSIGGQFYEQYF. CDR3 coding DNA: TGTGCCAGTAGTATTGGGGGACAGTTCTACGAGCAGTACTTC. The V gene is TRBV19, the J gene TRBJ2-7, with 7 nucleotides matching TRBD1. Germline lookup yields CDR1 LNHDA and CDR2 SQIVND (reference sequence). V was clipped by 3 bases and J by 3 bases; unmatched bases: 5. The CDR3 extends over 14 amino acids.

This chain uses TRBV5-1 with TRBJ2-7; TRBD1 might be the D (6 bases). This CDR3 has 13 residues. V lost 7 bases and J lost 3, with 14 bases in between. Germline values: CDR1 SGHRS, CDR2 YFSETQ. In DNA form, the CDR3 reads TGCGCCAGCCGCGGACAGATAGACTACGAGCAGTACTTC. This encodes CASRGQIDYEQYF.

The chain combines TRBV14 with TRBJ1-5; 7 nucleotides line up with TRBD1. The germline CDR1 and CDR2 sequences are SGHDN and FVKESK. The CDR3 totals 16 residues. V lost 1 base, J lost 2 bases, and 5 bases stayed unmatched. The CDR3 loop reads CASSQGQGMGNQPQHF. Here the CDR3 DNA reads TGTGCCAGCAGCCAAGGACAGGGTATGGGCAATCAGCCCCAGCATTTT.

The J gene is TRBJ2-4, the V gene TRBV28, with 8 bases matching TRBD1. This CDR3 spans 19 amino acids. Looked up from germline, CDR1 is MDHEN and CDR2 is SYDVKM. The ends lost 4 bases at V and 1 base at J; junction bases unmatched: 15. CDR3 amino acids: CASSSGPTQGATAKNIQYF. The CDR3 DNA follows: TGTGCCAGCAGTTCTGGCCCAACGCAGGGGGCTACGGCCAAAAACATTCAGTACTTC.

This chain connects TRBV3-1 (or the pseudogene TRBV3-2) to TRBJ2-6; TRBD1 matches 8 bases. CDR3 length: 16 amino acids. CDR1 and CDR2 from the germline V gene are LGHDT and YNNKEL (reference sequence). V shed 3 bases and J 4 bases; nucleotides not matched to a gene: 5. CDR3 coding DNA: TGTGCCAGCAGCCAGCAGGGGGCGACGGGGGCCAACGTCCTGACTTTC. Amino acids: CASSQQGATGANVLTF.

The rearrangement uses TRBV11-2 and TRBJ1-2; 7 bases agree with TRBD1. Germline assignment: CDR1 SGHAT and CDR2 FQNNGV. The ends lost 1 base at V and 7 bases at J; junction bases unmatched: 3. This CDR3 is built from 13 residues. CDR3 sequence: CASSLGQGGGYTF. CDR3 nucleotide sequence: TGTGCCAGCAGCTTAGGGCAGGGGGGTGGCTACACCTTC. Supplemented by reference TRBV11-2 and TRBJ1-2, the full variable domain reads EAGVAQSPRYKIIEKRQSVAFWCNPISGHATLYWYQQILGQGPKLLIQFQNNGVVDDSQLPKDRFSAERLKGVDSTLKIQPAKLEDSAVYLCASSLGQGGGYTFGSGTRLTVV.

This chain links TRBV7-2 with TRBJ1-1; tentatively, D is TRBD1 (6 bases). The CDR3 contains 13 residues. Trimming pared 3 bases from V and 1 base from J, leaving 6 bases between. From germline, CDR1 is SGHTA and CDR2 FQGNSA. CDR3 region: CASSLTGNTEAFF. In nucleotides, the CDR3 is TGTGCCAGCAGCTTGACAGGGAACACTGAAGCTTTCTTT.

This clone was detected a few times. The chain uses TRBV24-1 and TRBJ2-5; 11 bases are shared with TRBD2. Germline V gene sequence: CDR1 KGHDR, CDR2 SFDVKD. The ends lost 7 bases at V and 5 bases at J; junction bases unmatched: 8. The length of the CDR3 is 15 residues. The CDR3 bases are TGTGCCACCAGGGTCCCGGCTAGCGGGGGGGAGACCCAGTACTTC. It is translated as CATRVPASGGETQYF.

The rearrangement joins TRBV3-1 (or the pseudogene TRBV3-2) to TRBJ1-2; D unclear. There are 13 residues in the CDR3. Trimming pared 7 bases from V and 8 bases from J, leaving 17 bases between. Germline CDR1 LGHDT, CDR2 YNNKEL (reference sequence). The CDR3 sequence: CASTAAQAGGYTF. The CDR3 region has the DNA TGTGCCAGCACCGCAGCCCAGGCGGGGGGCTACACCTTC.